This T cell receptor (beta chain) emerged from a study of Graves' ophthalmopathy and Graves' hyperthyroidism (dated by TCRdb to 2016 to 2019). Study-level background: Peripheral blood was collected at initial diagnosis, before any treatment. For training and testing, the approximately 97 patients in the discovery cohort were randomly divided in a 7:3 ratio. After sampling, hyperthyroidism patients received methimazole starting at 30 mg daily, and ophthalmopathy patients received high-dose intravenous methylprednisolone. In roughly 6 hyperthyroidism patients, T-cell repertoires of thyroid tissue and blood were compared. For independent validation, a separate cohort was made up of 18 to 20 hyperthyroidism patients plus 17 patients who later progressed from hyperthyroidism to ophthalmopathy. A discovery set of 95 to 100 patients (43 ophthalmopathy, 55 to 65 stable hyperthyroidism) was enrolled to explore V-J signatures distinguishing ophthalmopathy from hyperthyroidism. TCR beta repertoire signatures were used to distinguish Graves' ophthalmopathy from Graves' hyperthyroidism and to predict progression to ophthalmopathy. In total, 135 blood samples were TCR-sequenced: fewer than 50 ophthalmopathy, some 75 hyperthyroidism and about 17 hyperthyroidism-to-ophthalmopathy patients. Overall results and qualifications from the work: In validation, the model predicted ophthalmopathy progression with 70.59% sensitivity and about 73% specificity; 12 predicted patients were CT-confirmed with GO in a median of approximately 6.5 months. Sample size was not statistically predetermined, and group allocation was not concealed from the investigators. Among expanded thyroid clonotypes with frequency above 0.001, most also showed up in blood, which suggests that blood repertoires may reflect the thyroid immune response. In cross-validation, the 13-signature model distinguished ophthalmopathy from stable hyperthyroidism with roughly 90% sensitivity and 81% to 83% specificity, and in the test set the corresponding values were 80% and 75%.

This clonotype was observed at least ten times. Its antigen is still unknown. No much larger clone is present one base from it, and per-base qualities are unavailable. TCR beta CDR3 regions were amplified from RNA transcripts for repertoire sequencing. The first round of RT-PCR was done with HTBI primers and the Qiagen OneStep RT-PCR kit, and was followed by a second round of multiplex PCR, then size selection and purification. The libraries underwent paired-end sequencing with 100 bp reads on an Illumina HiSeq2000. The published analysis was carried out like this. SOAPnuke was used to process the reads, removing any read that contained adapters or uncalled bases, had a mean Phred below 15, or lacked an exact match to the constant primer or identifier. COPE v1.2.5 was used to merge high-quality paired reads. Each unique nucleotide sequence was defined as a clonotype, and clonotypes were aligned to IMGT TRB V, D and J references with MiTCR v1.1. The analysis was limited to V-J combinations with a frequency above 0.0001, which together covered roughly 99% of repertoires. For each V-J combination, a TCR clonal expansion and chaos score was defined as the ratio of F50 clonal expansion to chaos observed in the TCRdist matrix. Welch's t-statistics and random forest were used to reduce features to 13 V-J combinations, which were fed into a naive Bayes classifier. The similarity between thyroid and blood repertoires was quantified using the Morisita-Horn index. TCRdb handled the public reads itself, with Q25 trimming in fastp and clone calling in MiXCR, and kept productive beta chains. Under each unique CDR3 protein, matching rows form one entry showing the most common genes and DNA. The V and J calls reflect TCRdb's pipeline rather than the authors' work. The sample has 200,000 to 250,000 distinct CDR3 sequences on record, 20% to 25% of them singletons. Roughly 45% of the sample is in the top ten clones.

Ophthalmopathy patients had moderately to severely active disease, Clinical Activity Score of at least 3, NOSPECS grade of at least 4, and disease duration under 3 months. Anyone with other autoimmune diseases, uncontrolled infections, pregnancy or lactation was excluded from the study. Clinical symptoms, serum thyroxine, TRAb, thyroid ultrasound and orbital computed tomography formed the basis of the diagnosis. Ficoll-Paque density gradient centrifugation was used to isolate PBMCs from approximately 11 ml of fresh peripheral blood. Trizol reagent was used to extract the total RNA, and its quality was then checked on an Agilent 2100 Bioanalyzer. The trim is 3 bases for V and 10 bases for J, with a gap of 10 bases between the germline ends. As encoded in the germline V gene (reference sequence), CDR1 is LNHDA while CDR2 is SQIVND. The CDR3 runs 13 residues from the cysteine to the phenylalanine. This entry keeps only the CDR3 DNA: 39 bases, framed from base 1.

What was sequenced was peripheral blood. The sequence was obtained from a woman in her forties or fifties with Graves' ophthalmopathy. Donor details come from another sample of the same person, matched by shared clones. The sequence links TRBV19 to TRBJ1-6, and perhaps TRBD1 as D gene, on 6 matching bases. The CDR3 amino acid sequence is: CASSMRGTSPLHF. The DNA reads TGTGCCAGTAGTATGAGGGGGACCTCACCCCTCCACTTT.